This T cell receptor beta chain was sequenced for a study of identical twins. Study findings and constraints: Compared with models, monozygotic twins showed more out-of-frame TCR alpha sharing. Abundant beta clonotypes from cord blood had fewer insertions, unlike memory repertoires, which showed none. These conclusions were based on statistical analysis (cross-sectional, not following the same donors).

Every one of the donors was a healthy Caucasian. The germline V gene encodes CDR1 DFQATT and CDR2 SNEGSKA (reference sequence). Trimming removed 2 bases at V and 1 base at J, with 23 bases between. The CDR3 runs to 18 residues. TCRdb re-called the 5' RACE reads with MiXCR, one entry per CDR3 protein. Of 420,000 or so distinct CDR3 sequences in the sample, approximately 18% were seen once. This clonotype has more than one count but fewer than ten. The antigen is not known. The sequenced material came from naive T cells sorted from blood. The J gene is TRBJ1-1, the V gene TRBV20-1; a weak D match, TRBD1 (5 bases). The sequence was obtained from a man aged 45-65 years in good health. The CDR3 loop reads CSARQRTTYGAQNTEAFF. The DNA for the CDR3 is TGCAGTGCTAGACAAAGGACGACTTATGGGGCTCAGAACACTGAAGCTTTCTTT.